These T cell receptor beta chains were read from a single sample in a study of control samples from healthy donors and cancer patients. TCRdb's copy holds only in-frame clones and misses some; the assay was immunoSEQ multiplex PCR. The sample consists of 130,000 or so clones, approximately 94% of them appearing once. The sample was blood. All receptors derive from a middle-aged man in good health. The CDR3 runs from the conserved cysteine through the conserved F or W. Each record gives: J gene, D gene, clone size, CDR3 length, V gene, CDR3 DNA, CDR3 protein. The D gene is left open where the match is weak. Size is stated for part of the rows, as once, few or many counts, or as a class when the clone is expanded.

TRBJ1-2 | . | . | 13 | TRBV5-4 | TGTGCCAGCAGCCCGGACAGTGACTATGGCTACACCTTC | CASSPDSDYGYTF
TRBJ1-1 | . | . | 17 | TRBV5-8 | TGTGCCAGCAGCTTGAGTTGGGTCCAGGGTAGAGGCTTGGAAGCTTTCTTT | CASSLSWVQGRGLEAFF
TRBJ2-1 | . | . | 15 | TRBV11-3 | TGTGCCAGCAGCTTGGGGGGATCTGTCTACAATGAGCAGTTCTTC | CASSLGGSVYNEQFF
TRBJ1-1 | TRBD1 | . | 16 | TRBV9 | TGTGCCAGCAGCGTCCAAACAGGGGGCTTGAACACTGAAGCTTTCTTT | CASSVQTGGLNTEAFF
TRBJ2-7 | . | . | 14 | TRBV19 | TGTGCCAGTAGTCCCTACTCTTCCCCCTACGAGCAGTACTTC | CASSPYSSPYEQYF
TRBJ1-2 | . | . | 14 | TRBV5-4 | TGTGCCAGCAGCCCCGACAGCGAAGTCGATGGCTACACCTTC | CASSPDSEVDGYTF
TRBJ2-1 | . | few | 12 | TRBV20-1 | TGCAGTGCTAGTACAGCGGACAATGAGCAGTTCTTC | CSASTADNEQFF
TRBJ2-5 | . | . | 14 | TRBV29-1 | TGCAGCGTTGAAGATAAGAGGAATATCGAGACCCAGTACTTC | CSVEDKRNIETQYF
TRBJ2-1 | . | . | 17 | TRBV6-2/TRBV6-3 | TGTGCCAGCAGTACCCCGGGACGGGGGAGCTCCTACAATGAGCAGTTCTTC | CASSTPGRGSSYNEQFF
TRBJ1-2 | . | . | 15 | TRBV21-1 | TGTGCCAGCAGCAAAGCCGGGACAGGGGGCTGGGGCTACACCTTC | CASSKAGTGGWGYTF
TRBJ2-1 | . | . | 14 | TRBV7-9 | TGTGCCAGCACCTCCGGACAGAGAAACAATGAGCAGTTCTTC | CASTSGQRNNEQFF
TRBJ1-5 | . | . | 17 | TRBV19 | TGTGCCAGTAGTATTCCAGTTAGGCAGAGAAGCAATCAGCCCCAGCATTTT | CASSIPVRQRSNQPQHF
TRBJ1-1 | . | once | 15 | TRBV6-1 | TGTGCCAGCAGTGAAGCGGAGCCTCTGAACACTGAAGCTTTCTTT | CASSEAEPLNTEAFF
TRBJ2-5 | . | . | 12 | TRBV18 | TGTGCCAGCTCACCATTTACGGAGACCCAGTACTTC | CASSPFTETQYF
TRBJ1-1 | TRBD1 | . | 14 | TRBV7-2 | TGTGCCAGCAGCTTCACAGGGGGAAACACTGAAGCTTTCTTT | CASSFTGGNTEAFF